The 18 T cell receptor beta chains presented below share a single source sample, sequenced in a study of beta chain features in type 1 diabetes. Of the isolated RNA, all was reverse transcribed, and so the sequenced material was expressed TCRB transcripts. TCRdb's table, derived via immunoSEQ multiplex PCR, lists solely in-frame clones and lacks some. The profile shows 400,000 to 550,000 clones, 9.5% to 12% of them singletons. The sequencing input was naive CD4+ T cells from blood. The receptors here all came from a woman between 18 and 30 years old in good health.

The chain recombines TRBV15 with TRBJ1-2; D gene unclear. The CDR3 spans 13 residues. V dropped 8 bases and J dropped 2 bases, with 12 bases sitting between them. The germline CDR1 and CDR2 sequences are LNHNV and YYDKDF (reference sequence). The CDR3 region has the DNA TGTGCCACCTCACTCTCCGGGAACTATGGCTACACCTTC. Translated: CATSLSGNYGYTF.

V usage is TRBV4-2 and J usage is TRBJ1-4; maybe TRBD1 (5 bases). The CDR3 is made up of 16 amino acids. Per the germline V gene, CDR1 is LGHNA and CDR2 is YNFKEQ. V was pared by 2 bases and J by 0 bases, with 10 bases between. In DNA form, the CDR3 reads TGTGCCAGCAGCCAAACGCCGGGACCAACTAATGAAAAACTGTTTTTT. It is translated as CASSQTPGPTNEKLFF.

The genes are TRBV7-9 and TRBJ2-5, with D perhaps TRBD2 (5 bases). The ends were cut back, 7 bases at V and 5 bases at J, with 26 bases in the middle. Germline V CDR1 and CDR2: SEHNR, FQNEAQ (reference sequence). The CDR3 totals 17 residues. CDR3: CASTLLGRRARSETQYF. CDR3 coding DNA: TGTGCCAGCACCCTCCTAGGCCGGCGGGCCCGGTCTGAGACCCAGTACTTC.

As to this clone: Other DNA variants within this sample encode the same CDR3. CDR3 in amino acids: CASRQGLYGYTF. The CDR3 coding sequence is TGTGCCAGCAGACAGGGTCTTTATGGCTACACCTTC. The chain has TRBV28 and TRBJ1-2, with a weak D call TRBD1 (6 bases). The CDR3 covers 12 residues. V gave up 6 bases and J gave up 5 bases, with 10 bases separating them. CDR1 is MDHEN and CDR2 is SYDVKM in the germline V gene.

The CDR3 sequence: CASSLRGGRAYEQYF. The CDR3 DNA follows: TGTGCCAGCAGCTTAAGGGGCGGGAGAGCCTACGAGCAGTACTTC. The chain recombines TRBV7-3 with TRBJ2-7, with 7 nucleotides matching TRBD2. CDR1 is SGHTA, CDR2 FQGTGA, per germline. After removal of 1 base from V and 2 bases from J, the junction contained 5 bases not matched to a gene. The CDR3 has 15 amino acids. Full variable domain (remainder filled in from reference TRBV7-3 and TRBJ2-7): GAGVSQTPSNKVTEKGKYVELRCDPISGHTALYWYRQSLGQGPEFLIYFQGTGAADDSGLPNDRFFAVRPEGSVSTLKIQRTERGDSAVYLCASSLRGGRAYEQYFGPGTRLTVT.

This clone was counted a few times. The chain recombines TRBV6-6 with TRBJ1-5; D call uncertain. Trimming cost V 2 bases and J 5 bases, with 4 bases left between them. The CDR3 is 12 amino acids. Germline CDR1 reads MNHNY; CDR2 reads SVGAGI (reference sequence). CDR3 residues: CASSYRDQPQHF. The CDR3 bases are TGTGCCAGCAGTTACCGAGATCAGCCCCAGCATTTT.

The chain links TRBV19 to TRBJ2-1; 7 bases fit TRBD1. The germline CDR1 and CDR2 sequences are LNHDA and SQIVND (reference sequence). There are 13 residues in the CDR3. Losses at the gene ends were 9 bases for V and 1 base for J; bases not matched to a gene: 3. CDR3 in amino acids: CASRTGSYNEQFF. The CDR3 DNA reads as TGTGCCAGCAGGACAGGATCCTACAATGAGCAGTTCTTC.

The sample holds many counts of this clone. The chain uses TRBV29-1 and TRBJ2-2, with D possibly matching TRBD2 (6 bases). This CDR3 region has 12 residues. From germline, CDR1 is SQVTM and CDR2 ANQGSEA. In nucleotides, the CDR3 is TGCGGCGGGACGGGGGTAGCCGGGGAGCTGTTTTTT. This gives the protein CGGTGVAGELFF.

Notes on this clone: The junction differs from germline at one of its ends, possibly a read error. This sequence joins TRBV4-3 and TRBJ2-7; D unresolved. Germline CDR1 reads LGHNA; CDR2 reads YSLEER. This CDR3 comprises 13 residues. Here the CDR3 reads CASSLDRGIPMRF. CDR3 DNA: TGCGCCAGCAGCCTCGACCGTGGGATCCCTATGAGATTC.

CDR3 sequence (DNA): TGTGCCAGCAGCCAACTGGCGGGGGTTACCACAGATACGCAGTATTTT. It specifies CASSQLAGVTTDTQYF. V and J are TRBV14 and TRBJ2-3, with 7 bases identical to TRBD2. With V trimmed by 2 bases and J by 2 bases, 7 bases remained unmatched. CDR1 SGHDN and CDR2 FVKESK come from the germline V gene. The CDR3 spans 16 residues. Filled out from reference TRBV14 and TRBJ2-3, the complete variable domain reads EAGVTQFPSHSVIEKGQTVTLRCDPISGHDNLYWYRRVMGKEIKFLLHFVKESKQDESGMPNNRFLAERTGGTYSTLKVQPAELEDSGVYFCASSQLAGVTTDTQYFGPGTRLTVL.

This clone was detected only a few times. This sequence joins TRBV4-2 and TRBJ2-5, with no clear D. Germline V gene data show CDR1 as LGHNA and CDR2 as YNFKEQ. The CDR3 runs 12 residues. The V gene lost 0 bases and the J gene lost 7 bases, with 6 bases spanning the gap. DNA for the CDR3: TGTGCCAGCAGCCAAGATCGCGGGACCCAGTACTTC. Protein sequence: CASSQDRGTQYF.

V usage is TRBV30 and J usage is TRBJ2-1; 7 bases are shared with TRBD2. Trimming removed 0 bases from V and 14 bases from J; junction bases left unmatched: 4. The V gene's germline CDR1 is GTSNPN and CDR2 SVGIG (reference sequence). The CDR3 loop spans 11 amino acids. CDR3 in amino acids: CAWSVNAGEFF. The DNA of the CDR3 is TGTGCCTGGAGTGTAAACGCGGGGGAGTTCTTC.

The rearrangement joins TRBV20-1 to TRBJ2-3; D perhaps matches TRBD1 (5 bases). This CDR3 region has 11 residues. Germline V gene lookup returns CDR1 DFQATT and CDR2 SNEGSKA (reference sequence). V dropped 6 bases and J dropped 8 bases, with 12 bases sitting between them. The CDR3 region has the DNA TGCAGTGCAGGGGCAGGGCTTACGCAGTATTTT. Translated, it gives CSAGAGLTQYF.

This chain joins TRBV15 and TRBJ2-1, with TRBD2 identical over 7 bases. Germline V gene lookup returns CDR1 LNHNV and CDR2 YYDKDF (reference sequence). The CDR3 spans 15 residues. Losses at the gene ends were 1 base for V and 6 bases for J; bases not matched to a gene: 6. This CDR3 is CATSRVPLAVNEQFF. The CDR3 coding sequence is TGTGCCACCAGCAGAGTCCCTCTAGCGGTCAATGAGCAGTTCTTC.

In its sample, this clone was seen a few times. The chain has TRBV4-2 and TRBJ2-3; D is possibly TRBD1 (6 bases). The V and J ends lost 1 base and 1 base respectively, with 15 bases between them. Germline assignment: CDR1 LGHNA and CDR2 YNFKEQ. The CDR3 consists of 17 residues. The CDR3 sequence is CASSQGDTGFGTDTQYF. DNA for the CDR3: TGTGCCAGCAGCCAAGGAGACACAGGGTTCGGCACAGATACGCAGTATTTT.

This clone appeared a few times. The chain links TRBV27 to TRBJ2-7; the D gene is possibly TRBD2 (6 bases). The germline gives CDR1 MNHEY, CDR2 SMNVEV (reference sequence). The CDR3 is 15 amino acids. The V end lost 2 bases, the J end lost 11 bases, and 22 bases lay between the germline ends. CDR3 DNA sequence: TGTGCCAGCAGTTTAAAGGGAGGCAGACCCGGACGGGAGTACTTC. It encodes CASSLKGGRPGREYF.

This clone has only a few counts. The chain is built from TRBV5-1 and TRBJ2-3; possibly TRBD1 for D (6 bases). V shed 5 bases and J shed 2 bases, with 12 bases lying between them. The CDR3 runs to 14 residues. The germline V gene encodes CDR1 SGHRS and CDR2 YFSETQ. Here the CDR3 reads CASRGAGFTDTQYF. The CDR3, as DNA: TGCGCCAGCAGGGGGGCAGGTTTCACAGATACGCAGTATTTT. The complete variable domain, with remaining parts taken from reference TRBV5-1 and TRBJ2-3, reads KAGVTQTPRYLIKTRGQQVTLSCSPISGHRSVSWYQQTPGQGLQFLFEYFSETQRNKGNFPGRFSGRQFSNSRSEMNVSTLELGDSALYLCASRGAGFTDTQYFGPGTRLTVL.

The DNA of the CDR3 is TGTGCCAGCAGTTTAAGTTTTGGTGGCAACACCGGGGAGCTGTTTTTT. Translating it yields CASSLSFGGNTGELFF. The chain uses TRBV27 and TRBJ2-2, with no clear D. The CDR3 extends over 16 amino acids. Per the germline V gene, CDR1 is MNHEY and CDR2 is SMNVEV (reference sequence). The germline V and J ends were trimmed by 2 bases and 2 bases, with 12 bases remaining between them.